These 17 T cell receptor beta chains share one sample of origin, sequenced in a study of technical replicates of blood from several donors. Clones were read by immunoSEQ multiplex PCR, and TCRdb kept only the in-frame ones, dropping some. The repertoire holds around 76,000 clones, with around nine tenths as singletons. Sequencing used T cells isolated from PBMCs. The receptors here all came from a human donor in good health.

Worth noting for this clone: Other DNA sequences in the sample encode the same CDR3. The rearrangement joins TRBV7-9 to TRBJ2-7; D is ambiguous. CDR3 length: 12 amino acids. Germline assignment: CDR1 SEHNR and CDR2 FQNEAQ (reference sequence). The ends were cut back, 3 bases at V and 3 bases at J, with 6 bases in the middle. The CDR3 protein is CASSLSSYEQYF. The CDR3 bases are TGTGCCAGCAGCTTGTCCAGCTACGAGCAGTACTTC.

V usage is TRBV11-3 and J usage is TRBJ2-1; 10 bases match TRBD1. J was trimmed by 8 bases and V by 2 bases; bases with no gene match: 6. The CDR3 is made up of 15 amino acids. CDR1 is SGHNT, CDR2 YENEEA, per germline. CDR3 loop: CASSLLGTGVDEQFF. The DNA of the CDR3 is TGTGCCAGCAGCTTACTCGGGACAGGGGTCGATGAGCAGTTCTTC.

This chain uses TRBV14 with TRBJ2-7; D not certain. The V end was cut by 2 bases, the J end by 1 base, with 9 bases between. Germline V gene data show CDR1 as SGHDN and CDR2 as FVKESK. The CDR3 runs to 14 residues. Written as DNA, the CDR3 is TGTGCCAGCAGCCAATTGGGCTGGTCCTACGAGCAGTACTTC. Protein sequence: CASSQLGWSYEQYF.

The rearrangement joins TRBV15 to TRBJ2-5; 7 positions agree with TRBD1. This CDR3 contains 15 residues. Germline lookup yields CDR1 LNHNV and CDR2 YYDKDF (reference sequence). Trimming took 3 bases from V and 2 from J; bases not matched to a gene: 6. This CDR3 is CATSRDRQGQETQYF. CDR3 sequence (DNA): TGTGCCACCAGCAGGGACCGACAGGGACAAGAGACCCAGTACTTC.

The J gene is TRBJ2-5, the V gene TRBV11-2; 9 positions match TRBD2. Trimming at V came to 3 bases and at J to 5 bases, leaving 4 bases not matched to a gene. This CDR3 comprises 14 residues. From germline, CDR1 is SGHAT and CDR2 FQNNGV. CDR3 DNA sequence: TGTGCCAGCAGCTTGGGACTAGCAGGCGAGACCCAGTACTTC. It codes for CASSLGLAGETQYF.

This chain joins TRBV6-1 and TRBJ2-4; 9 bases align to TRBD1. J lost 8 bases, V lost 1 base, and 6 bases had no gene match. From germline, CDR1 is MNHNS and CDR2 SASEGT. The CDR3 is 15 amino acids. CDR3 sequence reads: CASSEVSTGGDIQYF. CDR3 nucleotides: TGTGCCAGCAGTGAAGTTTCGACAGGGGGTGACATTCAGTACTTC.

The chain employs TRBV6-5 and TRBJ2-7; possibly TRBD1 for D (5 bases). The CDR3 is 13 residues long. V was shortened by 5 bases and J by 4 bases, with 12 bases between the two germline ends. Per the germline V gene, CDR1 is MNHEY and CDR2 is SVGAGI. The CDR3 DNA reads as TGTGCCAGCAGTGTATCTCAGGGATACGAGCAGTACTTC. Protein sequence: CASSVSQGYEQYF.

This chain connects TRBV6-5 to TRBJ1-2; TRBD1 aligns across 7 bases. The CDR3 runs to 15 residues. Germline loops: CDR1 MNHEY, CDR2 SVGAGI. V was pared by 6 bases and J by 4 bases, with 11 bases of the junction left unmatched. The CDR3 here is CASRLQDRAAYGYTF. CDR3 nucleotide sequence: TGTGCCAGCAGGTTGCAAGACAGGGCTGCCTATGGCTACACCTTC.

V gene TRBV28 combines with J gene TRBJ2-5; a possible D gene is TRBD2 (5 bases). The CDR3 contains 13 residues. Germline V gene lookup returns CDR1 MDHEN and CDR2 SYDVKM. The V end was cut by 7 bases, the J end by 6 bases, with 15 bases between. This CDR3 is CASTSFLWKTQYF. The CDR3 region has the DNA TGTGCCAGCACTAGCTTCCTCTGGAAGACCCAGTACTTC.

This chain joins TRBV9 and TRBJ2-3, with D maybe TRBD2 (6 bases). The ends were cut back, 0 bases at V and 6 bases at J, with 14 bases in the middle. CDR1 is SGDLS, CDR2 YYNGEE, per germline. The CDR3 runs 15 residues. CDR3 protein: CASSVAAGLGDTQYF. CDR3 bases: TGTGCCAGCAGCGTAGCCGCGGGACTGGGGGATACGCAGTATTTT.

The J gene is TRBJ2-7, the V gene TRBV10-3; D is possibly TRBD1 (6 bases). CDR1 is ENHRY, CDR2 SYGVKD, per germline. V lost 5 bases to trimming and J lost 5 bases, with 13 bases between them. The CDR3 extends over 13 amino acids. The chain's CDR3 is CAISKQGSNEQYF. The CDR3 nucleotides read TGTGCCATCAGTAAACAGGGTTCTAACGAGCAGTACTTC.

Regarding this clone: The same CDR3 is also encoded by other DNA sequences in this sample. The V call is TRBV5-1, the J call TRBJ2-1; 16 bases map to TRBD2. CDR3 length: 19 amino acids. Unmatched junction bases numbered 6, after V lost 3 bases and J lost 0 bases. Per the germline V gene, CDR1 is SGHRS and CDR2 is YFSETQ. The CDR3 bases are TGCGCCAGCAGCTACCCGGGACTAGCGGGGGGGAGCTCCTACAATGAGCAGTTCTTC. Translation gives CASSYPGLAGGSSYNEQFF. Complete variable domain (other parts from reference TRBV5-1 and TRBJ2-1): KAGVTQTPRYLIKTRGQQVTLSCSPISGHRSVSWYQQTPGQGLQFLFEYFSETQRNKGNFPGRFSGRQFSNSRSEMNVSTLELGDSALYLCASSYPGLAGGSSYNEQFFGPGTRLTVL.

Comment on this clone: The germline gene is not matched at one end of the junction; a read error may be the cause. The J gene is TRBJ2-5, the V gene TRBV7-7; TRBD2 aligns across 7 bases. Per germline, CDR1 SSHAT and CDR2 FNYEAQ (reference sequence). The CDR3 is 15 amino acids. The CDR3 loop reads CASSLTWGGSETQYF. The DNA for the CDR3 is TGTGCTAGCAGCTTAACATGGGGGGGGTCAGAGACCCAGTACTTC. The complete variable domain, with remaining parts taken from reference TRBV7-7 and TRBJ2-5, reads GAGVSQSPRYKVTKRGQDVTLRCDPISSHATLYWYQQALGQGPEFLTYFNYEAQPDKSGLPSDRFSAERPEGSISTLTIQRTEQRDSAMYRCASSLTWGGSETQYFGPGTRLLVL.

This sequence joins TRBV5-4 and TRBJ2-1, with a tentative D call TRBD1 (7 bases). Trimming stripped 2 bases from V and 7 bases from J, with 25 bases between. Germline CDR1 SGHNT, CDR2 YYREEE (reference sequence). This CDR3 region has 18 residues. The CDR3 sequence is CASSFSVSGGRIVNEQFF. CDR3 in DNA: TGTGCCAGCAGCTTTTCTGTTTCAGGGGGGAGGATCGTAAATGAGCAGTTCTTC.

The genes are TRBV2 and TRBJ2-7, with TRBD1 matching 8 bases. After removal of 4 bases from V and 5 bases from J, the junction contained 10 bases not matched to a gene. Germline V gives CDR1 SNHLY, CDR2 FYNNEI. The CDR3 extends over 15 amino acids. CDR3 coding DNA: TGTGCCAGCAGTGTAGGGGGGACAGGACACCACGAGCAGTACTTC. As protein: CASSVGGTGHHEQYF.

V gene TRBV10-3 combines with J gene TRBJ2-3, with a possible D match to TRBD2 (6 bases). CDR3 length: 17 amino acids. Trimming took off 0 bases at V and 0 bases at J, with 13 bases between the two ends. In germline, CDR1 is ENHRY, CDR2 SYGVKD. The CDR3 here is CAISESIAATSTDTQYF. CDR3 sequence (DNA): TGTGCCATCAGTGAGTCGATAGCGGCTACTAGCACAGATACGCAGTATTTT.

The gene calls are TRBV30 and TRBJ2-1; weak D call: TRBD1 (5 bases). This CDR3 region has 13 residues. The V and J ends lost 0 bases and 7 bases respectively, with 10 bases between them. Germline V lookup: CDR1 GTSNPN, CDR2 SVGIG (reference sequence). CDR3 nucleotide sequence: TGTGCCTGGAGTGTCGGCAGGGCTAATGAGCAGTTCTTC. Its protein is CAWSVGRANEQFF.